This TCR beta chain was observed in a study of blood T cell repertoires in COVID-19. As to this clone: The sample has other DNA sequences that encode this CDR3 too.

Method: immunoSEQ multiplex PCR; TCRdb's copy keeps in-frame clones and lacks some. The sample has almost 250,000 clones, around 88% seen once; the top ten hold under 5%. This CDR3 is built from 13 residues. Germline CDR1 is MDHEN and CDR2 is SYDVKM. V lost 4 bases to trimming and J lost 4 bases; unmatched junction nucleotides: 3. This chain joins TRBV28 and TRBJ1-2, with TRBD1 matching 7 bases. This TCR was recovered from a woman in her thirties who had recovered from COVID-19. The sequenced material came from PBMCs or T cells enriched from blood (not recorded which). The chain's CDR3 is CASSSGTAYGYTF. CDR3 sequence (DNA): TGTGCCAGCAGTTCCGGGACAGCCTATGGCTACACCTTC.